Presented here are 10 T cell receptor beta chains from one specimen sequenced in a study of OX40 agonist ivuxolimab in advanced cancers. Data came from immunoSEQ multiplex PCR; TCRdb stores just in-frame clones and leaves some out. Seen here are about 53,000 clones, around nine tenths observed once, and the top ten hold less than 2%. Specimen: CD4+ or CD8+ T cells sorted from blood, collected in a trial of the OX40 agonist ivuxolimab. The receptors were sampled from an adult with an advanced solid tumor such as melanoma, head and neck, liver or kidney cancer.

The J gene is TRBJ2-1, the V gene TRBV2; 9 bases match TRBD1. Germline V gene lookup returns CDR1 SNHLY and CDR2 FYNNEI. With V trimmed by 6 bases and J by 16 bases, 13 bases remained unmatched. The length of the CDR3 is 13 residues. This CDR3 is CASREPVDRGNFF. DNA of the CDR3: TGTGCCAGCAGAGAACCCGTCGACAGGGGGAATTTCTTC.

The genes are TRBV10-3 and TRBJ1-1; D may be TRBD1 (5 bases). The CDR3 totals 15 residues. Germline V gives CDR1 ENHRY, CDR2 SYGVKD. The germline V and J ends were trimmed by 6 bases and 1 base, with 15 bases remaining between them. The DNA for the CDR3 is TGTGCCATCAGGCCTAGGGACGGGGCGAACACTGAAGCTTTCTTT. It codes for CAIRPRDGANTEAFF.

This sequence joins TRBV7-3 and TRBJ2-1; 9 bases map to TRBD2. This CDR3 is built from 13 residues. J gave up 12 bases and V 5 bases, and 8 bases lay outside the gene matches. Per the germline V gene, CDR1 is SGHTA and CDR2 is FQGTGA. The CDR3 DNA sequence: TGTGCCAGCAGCCTTAGCGGGAGATATCGGCAGTTCTTC. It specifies CASSLSGRYRQFF.

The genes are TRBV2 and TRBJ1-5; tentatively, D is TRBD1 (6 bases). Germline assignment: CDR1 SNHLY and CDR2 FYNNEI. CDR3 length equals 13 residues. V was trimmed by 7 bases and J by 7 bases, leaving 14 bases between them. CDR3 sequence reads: CASTPQGNQPQHF. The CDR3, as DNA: TGTGCCAGCACACCCCAGGGGAACCAGCCCCAGCATTTT.

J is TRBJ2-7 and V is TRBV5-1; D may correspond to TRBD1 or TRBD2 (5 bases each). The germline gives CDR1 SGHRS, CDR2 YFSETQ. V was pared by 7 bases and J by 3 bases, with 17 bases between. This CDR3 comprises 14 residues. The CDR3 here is CASSRDHPLYEQYF. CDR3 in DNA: TGCGCCAGCTCCCGGGACCACCCACTCTACGAGCAGTACTTC.

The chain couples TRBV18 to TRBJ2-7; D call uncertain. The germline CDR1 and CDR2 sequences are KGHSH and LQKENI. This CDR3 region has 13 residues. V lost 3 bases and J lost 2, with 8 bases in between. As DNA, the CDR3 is TGTGCCAGCTCACCCGCGGTGACCTACGAGCAGTACTTC. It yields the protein CASSPAVTYEQYF.

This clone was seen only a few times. The CDR3 bases are TGTGCCACGAACCCCGGGCTAAACACTGAAGCTTTCTTT. The encoded protein is CATNPGLNTEAFF. This chain joins TRBV10-3 and TRBJ1-1; no clear D. The germline gives CDR1 ENHRY, CDR2 SYGVKD. Trimming cost V 10 bases and J 2 bases, with 14 bases left between them. The CDR3 is 13 residues long.

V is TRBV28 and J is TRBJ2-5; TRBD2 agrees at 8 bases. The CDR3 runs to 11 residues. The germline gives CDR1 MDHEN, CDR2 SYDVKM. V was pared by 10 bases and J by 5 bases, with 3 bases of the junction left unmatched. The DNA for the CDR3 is TGTGCCACCACGGGGGGGGAGACCCAGTACTTC. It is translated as CATTGGETQYF.

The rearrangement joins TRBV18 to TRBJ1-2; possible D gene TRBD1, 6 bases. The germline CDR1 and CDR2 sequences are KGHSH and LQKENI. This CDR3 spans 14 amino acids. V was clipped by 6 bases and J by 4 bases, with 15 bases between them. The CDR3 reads CASSPDEGGYGYTF. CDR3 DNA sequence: TGTGCCAGCTCGCCCGATGAAGGGGGCTATGGCTACACCTTC.

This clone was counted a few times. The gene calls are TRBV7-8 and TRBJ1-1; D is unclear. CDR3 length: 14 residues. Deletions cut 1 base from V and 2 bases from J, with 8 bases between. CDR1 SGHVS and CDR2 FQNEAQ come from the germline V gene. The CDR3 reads CASSLGGPNTEAFF. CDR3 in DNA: TGTGCCAGCAGCTTAGGAGGGCCCAACACTGAAGCTTTCTTT.